This is a list of T cell receptor beta chains from one sample in a study of T cell responses to AZD1222 COVID-19 vaccine. Sequencing used immunoSEQ multiplex PCR; TCRdb keeps in-frame clones, though not all of them. The sample has more than 150,000 clones, about 86% seen once. Sequenced material: peripheral blood, taken on day 0 of AZD1222 vaccination. The source of these receptors is an adult in good health. Both conserved end residues are part of each CDR3. A D gene is named only where the DNA matches it firmly. Where a row states a size, it is once, few, many or the class of an expanded clone; other rows omit it.

TRBV11-3	15	NA	TRBD2	TRBJ2-1	TGTGCCAGCAGCTTACATAGCGGGGGGGCAAATGAGCAGTTCTTC	CASSLHSGGANEQFF
TRBV9	16	NA	TRBD1	TRBJ1-6	TGTGCCAGCAGCACCAGTGGACAGGGTTGGAATTCACCCCTCCACTTT	CASSTSGQGWNSPLHF
TRBV5-6	13	NA	NA	TRBJ1-4	TGTGCCAGCAGCTTACAACAGAGAGAAAAACTGTTTTTT	CASSLQQREKLFF
TRBV30	17	NA	TRBD2	TRBJ2-1	TGTGCCTGGAGTAAAAGACTAGCGGGGGCCATCTACAATGAGCAGTTCTTC	CAWSKRLAGAIYNEQFF
TRBV7-2	14	NA	NA	TRBJ2-1	TGTGCCAGCAGCCCCCGCCGGGCACACAATGAGCAGTTCTTC	CASSPRRAHNEQFF
TRBV5-1	14	NA	TRBD1	TRBJ1-1	TGCGCCAGCAGCTTTCAGGGGGCAGACACTGAAGCTTTCTTT	CASSFQGADTEAFF
TRBV11-2	15	NA	NA	TRBJ1-1	TGTGCCAGCAGCCAATCGTGGGGGGAGGACACTGAAGCTTTCTTT	CASSQSWGEDTEAFF
TRBV2	16	few	NA	TRBJ1-5	TGTGCCAGCAGTGCCTTTAGTCTCACTAGCAATCAGCCCCAGCATTTT	CASSAFSLTSNQPQHF
TRBV9	14	NA	NA	TRBJ2-7	TGTGCCAGCAGCGTAGACGCGAGCTCCTACGAGCAGTACTTC	CASSVDASSYEQYF
TRBV28	15	NA	NA	TRBJ2-7	TGTGCCAGCAGTTTATTCCCCTCGACGGTATACGAGCAGTACTTC	CASSLFPSTVYEQYF